A selection of T cell receptor beta chains follows, all from one sample in a study of blood T cell repertoires in COVID-19. Sequencing was performed with immunoSEQ multiplex PCR; in TCRdb, only in-frame clones are kept and a portion is missing. The table lists a few hundred thousand clones, approximately 80% of them singletons. The specimen was PBMCs or T cells enriched from blood (not recorded which). These receptors were collected from a man aged 40-50 years who had recovered from COVID-19. The CDR3 runs from the conserved cysteine through the conserved F or W. A D gene is named only where the DNA matches it firmly. Rows give clone size only sometimes, using once, few, many, or a class for an expanded clone.

j_call clone_size d_call v_call cdr3_aa cdr3_nt
TRBJ2-7 NA NA TRBV5-1 CASSKGYEQYF TGCGCCAGCAGCAAGGGGTACGAGCAGTACTTC
TRBJ1-3 few NA TRBV5-1 CASSLEGAAGGNTIYF TGCGCCAGCAGCTTGGAAGGTGCGGCGGGAGGAAACACCATATATTTT
TRBJ2-3 NA TRBD2 TRBV5-4 CASSPSGRGTDTQYF TGTGCCAGCAGCCCTAGCGGGAGGGGGACAGATACGCAGTATTTT
TRBJ2-7 NA TRBD2 TRBV5-1 CASSFLAGEGYEQYF TGCGCCAGCAGCTTTTTAGCGGGAGAGGGCTACGAGCAGTACTTC
TRBJ1-3 few TRBD1 TRBV28 CASSLTGRGAGNTIYF TGTGCCAGCAGTTTAACTGGCAGGGGGGCGGGAAACACCATATATTTT
TRBJ2-4 NA TRBD1 TRBV11-2 CASRATGGKNIQYF TGTGCCAGCAGAGCGACAGGGGGTAAAAACATTCAGTACTTC
TRBJ1-4 NA NA TRBV9 CASSVAGGRSEKLFF TGTGCCAGCAGCGTAGCGGGGGGGCGAAGTGAAAAACTGTTTTTT
TRBJ1-1 once TRBD1 TRBV29-1 CSESSGQGTEAFF TGCAGCGAATCCTCGGGACAGGGCACTGAAGCTTTCTTT
TRBJ1-2 NA NA TRBV24-1 CATSRGGAGGGNYGYTF TGTGCCACCAGCCGCGGTGGAGCCGGAGGAGGTAACTATGGCTACACCTTC
TRBJ2-1 NA NA TRBV11-2 CASLQGVNEQFF TGTGCCAGCTTGCAAGGGGTAAATGAGCAGTTCTTC
TRBJ2-7 few NA TRBV28 CASTLTGRTYEQYF TGTGCCAGCACCTTGACAGGGAGGACCTACGAGCAGTACTTC
TRBJ1-4 NA NA TRBV25-1 CASSEGGRGEKLFF TGTGCCAGCAGTGAAGGAGGCCGGGGGGAAAAACTGTTTTTT
TRBJ2-3 large NA TRBV7-2 CASSSDAGGTDTQYF TGTGCCAGCAGCTCCGACGCAGGGGGCACAGATACGCAGTATTTT
TRBJ1-2 NA NA TRBV5-4 CASSSNSNYGYTF TGTGCCAGCAGCTCAAATTCTAACTATGGCTACACCTTC
TRBJ2-1 NA TRBD2 TRBV5-1 CASSLAGVNEQFF TGCGCCAGCAGCCTAGCGGGAGTGAATGAGCAGTTCTTC
TRBJ1-1 NA NA TRBV14 CASSQVRGANTEAFF TGTGCCAGCAGCCAAGTTCGGGGGGCCAACACTGAAGCTTTCTTT
TRBJ2-5 once NA TRBV6-5 CASSPGETQYF TGTGCCAGCAGTCCGGGGGAGACCCAGTACTTC
TRBJ2-1 NA TRBD2 TRBV29-1 CSVRGFSGNGDEQFF TGCAGCGTCCGAGGGTTTAGCGGGAATGGCGATGAGCAGTTCTTC
TRBJ2-1 NA TRBD2 TRBV9 CASTSGNYNEQFF TGTGCCAGCACTAGCGGAAACTACAATGAGCAGTTCTTC
TRBJ1-1 NA TRBD1 TRBV9 CASSVARGTGGSSAEAFF TGTGCCAGCAGCGTAGCTCGGGGGACAGGGGGGAGTTCGGCTGAAGCTTTCTTT
TRBJ2-1 NA NA TRBV29-1 CSVVPTLGRSANEQFF TGCAGCGTTGTCCCGACCCTAGGCCGAAGCGCGAATGAGCAGTTCTTC
TRBJ1-5 few NA TRBV5-6 CASSLSEGRPQHF TGTGCCAGCAGCTTGAGCGAGGGCCGGCCCCAGCATTTT
TRBJ1-5 NA TRBD1 TRBV5-1 CASSPGTGGTNQPQHF TGCGCCAGCAGCCCGGGGACAGGGGGGACGAATCAGCCCCAGCATTTT
TRBJ1-5 NA TRBD1 TRBV28 CATRDSYSNQPQHF TGTGCCACCAGGGACAGTTATAGCAATCAGCCCCAGCATTTT
TRBJ1-1 NA TRBD1 TRBV5-1 CASSLRTGSATEAFF TGCGCCAGCAGCTTGAGGACAGGGTCGGCCACTGAAGCTTTCTTT
TRBJ2-2 NA NA TRBV20-1 CSAPRTGELFF TGCAGTGCTCCTAGAACCGGGGAGCTGTTTTTT
TRBJ1-4 NA NA TRBV6-5 CASSYSRGDIEKLFF TGTGCCAGCAGTTACTCGCGGGGGGACATAGAAAAACTGTTTTTT
TRBJ2-6 NA NA TRBV28 CASSLIGYQSGANVLTF TGTGCCAGCAGTCTAATCGGGTACCAATCTGGGGCCAACGTCCTGACTTTC
TRBJ2-2 NA NA TRBV28 CASTITGELFF TGTGCCAGCACCATCACCGGGGAGCTGTTTTTT
TRBJ2-4 NA TRBD1 TRBV29-1 CSASQQGVRAKNIQYF TGCAGCGCCAGCCAACAGGGGGTCAGAGCCAAAAACATTCAGTACTTC
TRBJ2-7 NA TRBD1 TRBV10-1 CASRTGGAREQYF TGCGCCAGCCGGACAGGGGGCGCGAGGGAGCAGTACTTC
TRBJ2-2 few NA TRBV28 CASSYPTNRENTGELFF TGTGCCAGCAGTTACCCGACGAACAGGGAGAACACCGGGGAGCTGTTTTTT
TRBJ2-7 once TRBD2 TRBV27 CASSLSRLAIPYEQYF TGTGCCAGCAGTTTATCTAGACTAGCGATACCCTACGAGCAGTACTTC
TRBJ2-5 NA TRBD1 TRBV5-4 CASSLQGAGETQYF TGTGCCAGCAGCTTGCAGGGGGCCGGAGAGACCCAGTACTTC
TRBJ2-5 NA NA TRBV9 CASSVDFQETQYF TGTGCCAGCAGCGTAGACTTCCAAGAGACCCAGTACTTC
TRBJ1-1 NA TRBD1 TRBV7-2 CASSSLQGLNTEAFF TGTGCCAGCAGCTCCCTACAGGGGCTCAACACTGAAGCTTTCTTT
TRBJ2-1 NA TRBD2 TRBV2 CASRRTSGGLYNEQFF TGTGCCAGCAGGAGGACTAGCGGGGGCCTCTACAATGAGCAGTTCTTC
TRBJ2-3 NA TRBD2 TRBV30 CAWRVSGRGDTQYF TGTGCCTGGAGGGTTAGCGGGAGGGGGGATACGCAGTATTTT
TRBJ1-3 NA NA TRBV5-5 CASSYRVGNTIYF TGTGCCAGCAGCTACAGGGTTGGAAACACCATATATTTT
TRBJ2-3 few NA TRBV7-9 CASSSIGSASTDTQYF TGTGCCAGCAGCTCTATTGGGAGCGCTAGCACAGATACGCAGTATTTT
TRBJ2-4 NA TRBD2 TRBV11-2 CASSLWTSGGPNIQYF TGTGCCAGCAGCTTATGGACTAGCGGGGGGCCAAACATTCAGTACTTC
TRBJ2-1 once TRBD2 TRBV2 CASSENLAGVSYEQFF TGTGCCAGCAGTGAAAACCTAGCGGGAGTGAGCTATGAGCAGTTCTTC
TRBJ2-5 NA TRBD1 TRBV7-3 CASSQTRRGRETQYF TGTGCCAGCAGCCAGACCCGCAGGGGGCGGGAGACCCAGTACTTC
TRBJ1-6 NA NA TRBV25-1 CASSDRHRYNSPLHF TGTGCCAGCAGTGATCGACATCGGTATAATTCACCCCTCCACTTT
TRBJ1-4 NA NA TRBV28 CASTGSRVWEKLFF TGTGCCAGCACCGGGAGTCGTGTGTGGGAAAAACTGTTTTTT
TRBJ1-6 NA NA TRBV3-1/TRBV3-2 CASSQDGGNSPLHF TGTGCCAGCAGCCAAGACGGTGGTAATTCACCCCTCCACTTT
TRBJ1-6 NA TRBD1 TRBV2 CASSEETGSGWPLHF TGTGCCAGCAGTGAAGAGACAGGGTCAGGATGGCCCCTCCACTTT
TRBJ2-1 NA TRBD2 TRBV20-1 CSARDRGGVLF TGCAGTGCTAGAGATCGCGGGGGGGTGCTCTTC
TRBJ2-7 NA NA TRBV9 CASSVRTAGLYEQYF TGTGCCAGCAGCGTAAGAACAGCGGGCCTCTACGAGCAGTACTTC
TRBJ2-3 once TRBD2 TRBV7-3 CASSGGRKSDTQYF TGTGCCAGCAGCGGCGGGAGGAAGTCAGATACGCAGTATTTT